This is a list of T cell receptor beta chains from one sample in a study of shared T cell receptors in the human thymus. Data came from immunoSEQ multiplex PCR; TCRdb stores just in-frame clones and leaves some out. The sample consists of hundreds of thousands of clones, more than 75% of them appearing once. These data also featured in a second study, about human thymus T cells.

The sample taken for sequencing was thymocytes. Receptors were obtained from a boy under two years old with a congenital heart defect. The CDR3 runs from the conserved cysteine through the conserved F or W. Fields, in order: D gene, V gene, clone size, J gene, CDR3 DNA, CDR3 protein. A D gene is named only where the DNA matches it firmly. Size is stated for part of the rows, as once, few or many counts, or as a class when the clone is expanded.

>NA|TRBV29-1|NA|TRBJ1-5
TGCAGCGTTGAAGATTCCCAGTTGTACCAGCATTTT
CSVEDSQLYQHF
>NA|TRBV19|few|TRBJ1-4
TGTGCCAGTAGCCAGACCTCAGGTCTACGGGAAAAACTGTTTTTT
CASSQTSGLREKLFF
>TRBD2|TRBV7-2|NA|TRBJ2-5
TGTGCCAGCAGCTTAGTTCAAGCGGGAACCAAAGAGACCCAGTACTTC
CASSLVQAGTKETQYF
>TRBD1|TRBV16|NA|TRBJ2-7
TGTGCCAGCAGCCAATTCGGGGGACAGGACGAGCAGTACTTC
CASSQFGGQDEQYF
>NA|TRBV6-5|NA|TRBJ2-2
TGTGCCAGCACCCACGGGGGCGGGGAGCTGTTTTTT
CASTHGGGELFF
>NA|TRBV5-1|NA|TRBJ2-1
TGCGCCAGCAGCGCACCGAGGGGGAGGGTTGGCAATGAGCAGTTCTTC
CASSAPRGRVGNEQFF
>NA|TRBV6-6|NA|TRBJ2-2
TGTGCCAGCAGATCTCACGACAGGAAGAACACCGGGGAGCTGTTTTTT
CASRSHDRKNTGELFF
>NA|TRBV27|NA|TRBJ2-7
TGTGCCAGCAGTTTATGGGGGGAAAAGGGCTACGAGCAGTACTTC
CASSLWGEKGYEQYF
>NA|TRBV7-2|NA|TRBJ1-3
TGTGCCAGCAGCCCCCCATCTGGAAACACCATATATTTT
CASSPPSGNTIYF
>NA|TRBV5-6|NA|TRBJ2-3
TGTGCCAGCAGTCCTTCTAGCACAGATACGCAGTATTTT
CASSPSSTDTQYF
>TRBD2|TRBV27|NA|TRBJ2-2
TGTGCCAGCAGTTTATACCAGCGGGAGGGCCTCAACACCGGGGAGCTGTTTTTT
CASSLYQREGLNTGELFF
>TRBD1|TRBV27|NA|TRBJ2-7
TGTGCCAGCGGGGGACAGGGGATGTCGCACGAGCAGTACTTC
CASGGQGMSHEQYF
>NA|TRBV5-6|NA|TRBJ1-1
TGTGCCAGCAGCCGAATGCCTGAGGGGGACACTGAAGCTTTCTTT
CASSRMPEGDTEAFF
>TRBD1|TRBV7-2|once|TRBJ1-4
TGTGCCAGCAGCTTACCTCCGACAGGGCGAGGGGAAAAACTGTTTTTT
CASSLPPTGRGEKLFF
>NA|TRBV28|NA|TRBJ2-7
TGTGCCAGCAGTTTACCTCCTAGAGGCGAGCAGTACTTC
CASSLPPRGEQYF
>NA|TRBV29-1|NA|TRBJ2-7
TGCAGCGTTGAAGATCCAGGGGAGGGCGAGCAGTACTTC
CSVEDPGEGEQYF
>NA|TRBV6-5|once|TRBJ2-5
TGTGCCAGCAGTTACACCGGGGGAGAGACCCAGTACTTC
CASSYTGGETQYF
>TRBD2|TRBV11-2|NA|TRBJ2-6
TGTGCCAGCAGCTTAGACCTAGCGGGAGCGTTCTCTGGGGCCAACGTCCTGACTTTC
CASSLDLAGAFSGANVLTF
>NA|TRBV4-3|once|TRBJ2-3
TGCGCCAGCAGCCAAGCGAGTGACACAGATACGCAGTATTTT
CASSQASDTDTQYF
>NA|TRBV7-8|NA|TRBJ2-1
TGTGCCAGCAGGGCCAGGGACTGGAGCTCCTACAATGAGCAGTTCTTC
CASRARDWSSYNEQFF